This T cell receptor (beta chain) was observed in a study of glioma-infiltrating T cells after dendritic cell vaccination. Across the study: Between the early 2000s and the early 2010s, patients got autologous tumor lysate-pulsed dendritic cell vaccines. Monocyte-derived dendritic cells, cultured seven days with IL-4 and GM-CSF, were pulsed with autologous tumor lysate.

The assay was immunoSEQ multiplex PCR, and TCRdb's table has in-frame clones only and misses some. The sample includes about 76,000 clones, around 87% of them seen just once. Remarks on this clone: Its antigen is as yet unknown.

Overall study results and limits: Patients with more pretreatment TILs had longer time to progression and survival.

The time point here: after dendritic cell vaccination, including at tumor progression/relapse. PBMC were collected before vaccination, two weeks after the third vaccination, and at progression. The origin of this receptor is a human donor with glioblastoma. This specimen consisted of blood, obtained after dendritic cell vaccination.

DNA of the CDR3: TGTGCCAGCAGAAGACAGGGGGGAGAACCCCAGCATTTT. This encodes CASRRQGGEPQHF. V gene TRBV6-6 combines with J gene TRBJ1-5; 9 bases are a match to TRBD1. The germline V gene has CDR1 MNHNY and CDR2 SVGAGI (reference sequence). The CDR3 is 13 amino acids. Trimming took 6 bases from V and 10 from J; bases not matched to a gene: 7.